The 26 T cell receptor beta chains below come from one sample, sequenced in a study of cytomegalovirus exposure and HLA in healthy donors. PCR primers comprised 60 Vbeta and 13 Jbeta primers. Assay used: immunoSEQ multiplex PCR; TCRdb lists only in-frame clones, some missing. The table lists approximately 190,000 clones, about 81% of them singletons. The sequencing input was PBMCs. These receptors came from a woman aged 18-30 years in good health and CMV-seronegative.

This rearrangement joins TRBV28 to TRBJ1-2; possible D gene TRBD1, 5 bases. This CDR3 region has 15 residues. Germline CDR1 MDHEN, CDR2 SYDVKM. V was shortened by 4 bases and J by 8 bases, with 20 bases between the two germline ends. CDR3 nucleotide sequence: TGTGCCAGCAGTTATTCGGGGGAACGTTCGTTGGGCTACACCTTC. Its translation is CASSYSGERSLGYTF.

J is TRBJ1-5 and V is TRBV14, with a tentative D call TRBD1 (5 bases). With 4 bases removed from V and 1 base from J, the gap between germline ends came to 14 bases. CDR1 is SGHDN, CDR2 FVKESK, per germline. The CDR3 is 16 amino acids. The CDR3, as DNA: TGTGCCAGCAGCCGTGGGGGGATGGGGAGCAATCAGCCCCAGCATTTT. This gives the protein CASSRGGMGSNQPQHF.

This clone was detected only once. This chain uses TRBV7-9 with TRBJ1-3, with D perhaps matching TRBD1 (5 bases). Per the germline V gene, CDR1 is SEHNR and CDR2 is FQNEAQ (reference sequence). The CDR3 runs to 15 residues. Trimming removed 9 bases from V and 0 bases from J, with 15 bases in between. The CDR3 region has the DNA TGTGCCAGTCGATCGACGGGGGGCTCTGGAAACACCATATATTTT. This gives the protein CASRSTGGSGNTIYF.

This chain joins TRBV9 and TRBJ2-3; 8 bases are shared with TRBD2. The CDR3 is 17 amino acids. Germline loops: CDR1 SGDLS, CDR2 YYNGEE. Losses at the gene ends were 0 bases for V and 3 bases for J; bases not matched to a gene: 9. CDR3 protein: CASSVEGGGTLTDTQYF. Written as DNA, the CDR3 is TGTGCCAGCAGCGTAGAGGGCGGGGGGACTTTAACAGATACGCAGTATTTT.

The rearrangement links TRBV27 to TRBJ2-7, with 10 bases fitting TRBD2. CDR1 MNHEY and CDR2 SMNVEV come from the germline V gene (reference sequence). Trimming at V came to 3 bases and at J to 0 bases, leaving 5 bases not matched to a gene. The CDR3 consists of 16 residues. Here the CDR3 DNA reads TGTGCCAGCAGTTTGGGAGCGGGAGGGAGCTCCTACGAGCAGTACTTC. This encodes CASSLGAGGSSYEQYF.

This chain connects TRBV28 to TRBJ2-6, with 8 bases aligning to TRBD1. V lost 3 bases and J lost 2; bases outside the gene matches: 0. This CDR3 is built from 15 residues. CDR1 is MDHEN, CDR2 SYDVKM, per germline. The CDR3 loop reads CASSLTGAGANVLTF. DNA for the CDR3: TGTGCCAGCAGTTTGACAGGGGCTGGGGCCAACGTCCTGACTTTC.

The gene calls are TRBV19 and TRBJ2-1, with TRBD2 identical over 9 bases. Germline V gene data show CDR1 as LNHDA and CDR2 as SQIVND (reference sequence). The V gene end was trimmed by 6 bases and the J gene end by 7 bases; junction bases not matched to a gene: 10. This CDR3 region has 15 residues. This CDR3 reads CASSEPGLARNEQFF. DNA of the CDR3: TGTGCCAGTAGCGAACCGGGACTAGCAAGGAATGAGCAGTTCTTC.

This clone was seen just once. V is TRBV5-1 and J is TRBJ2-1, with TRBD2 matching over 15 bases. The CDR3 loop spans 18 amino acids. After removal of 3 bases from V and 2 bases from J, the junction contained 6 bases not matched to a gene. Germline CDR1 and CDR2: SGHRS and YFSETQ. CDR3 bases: TGCGCCAGCAGCTCCGGACTAGCGGGAGGGCCTACCTACAATGAGCAGTTCTTC. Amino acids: CASSSGLAGGPTYNEQFF. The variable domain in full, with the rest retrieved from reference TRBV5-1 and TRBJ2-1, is KAGVTQTPRYLIKTRGQQVTLSCSPISGHRSVSWYQQTPGQGLQFLFEYFSETQRNKGNFPGRFSGRQFSNSRSEMNVSTLELGDSALYLCASSSGLAGGPTYNEQFFGPGTRLTVL.

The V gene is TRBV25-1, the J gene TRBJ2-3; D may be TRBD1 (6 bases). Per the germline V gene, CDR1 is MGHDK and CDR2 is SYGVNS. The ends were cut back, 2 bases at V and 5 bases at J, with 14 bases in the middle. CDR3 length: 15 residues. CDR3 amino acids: CASSEARGQLDTQYF. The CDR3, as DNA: TGTGCCAGCAGTGAAGCACGAGGACAGTTAGATACGCAGTATTTT.

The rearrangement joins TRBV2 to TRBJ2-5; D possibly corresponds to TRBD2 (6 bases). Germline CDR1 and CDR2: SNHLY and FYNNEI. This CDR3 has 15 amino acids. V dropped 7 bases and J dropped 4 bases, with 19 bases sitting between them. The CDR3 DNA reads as TGTGCCAGCACCGAAGGTGGAGGGGCAATAGAGACCCAGTACTTC. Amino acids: CASTEGGGAIETQYF.

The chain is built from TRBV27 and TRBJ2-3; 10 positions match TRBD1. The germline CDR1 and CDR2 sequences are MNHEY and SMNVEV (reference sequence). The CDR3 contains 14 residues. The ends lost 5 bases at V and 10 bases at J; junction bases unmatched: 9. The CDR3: CASSATGGQPPQYF. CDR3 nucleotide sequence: TGTGCCAGCAGTGCGACAGGGGGCCAGCCACCGCAGTATTTT.

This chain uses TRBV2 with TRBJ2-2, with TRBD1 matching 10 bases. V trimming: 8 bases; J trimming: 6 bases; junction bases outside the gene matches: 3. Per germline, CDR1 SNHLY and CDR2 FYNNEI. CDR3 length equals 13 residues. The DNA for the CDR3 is TGTGCCAGCGGGACAGGGGCCCCCGGGGAGCTGTTTTTT. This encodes CASGTGAPGELFF.

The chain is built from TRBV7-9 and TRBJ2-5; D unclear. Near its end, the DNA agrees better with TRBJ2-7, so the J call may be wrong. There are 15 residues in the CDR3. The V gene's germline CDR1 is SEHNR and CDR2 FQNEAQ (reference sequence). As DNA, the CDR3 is TGTGCCAGCAGCACCCTCCCCCCGGAGAACTACGAGCAGTACTTC. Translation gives CASSTLPPENYEQYF.

This chain's CDR3 is CASSEGDLRGAYEQYF. Written as DNA, the CDR3 is TGTGCCAGCAGTGAAGGTGACCTTCGAGGAGCCTACGAGCAGTACTTC. The chain is built from TRBV6-1 and TRBJ2-7, with unresolved D. The germline CDR1 and CDR2 sequences are MNHNS and SASEGT. Trimming took 1 base from V and 2 from J, leaving 15 bases between them. CDR3 length: 16 residues.

CDR3 DNA: TGTGCCACCAGCAGAAACCCAGGGGGGCTATGGTATAGTGAGCAGTTCTTC. This translates into CATSRNPGGLWYSEQFF. This chain links TRBV15 with TRBJ2-1; D possibly corresponds to TRBD1 (7 bases). V was trimmed by 2 bases and J by 9 bases, leaving 23 bases between them. The germline CDR1 and CDR2 sequences are LNHNV and YYDKDF (reference sequence). This CDR3 is built from 17 residues.

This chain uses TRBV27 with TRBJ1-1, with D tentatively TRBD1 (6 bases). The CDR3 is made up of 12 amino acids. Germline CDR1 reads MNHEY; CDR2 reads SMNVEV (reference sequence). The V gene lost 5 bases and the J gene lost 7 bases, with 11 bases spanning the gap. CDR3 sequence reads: CASSPDSIEAFF. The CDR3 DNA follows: TGTGCCAGCAGTCCGGACAGTATTGAAGCTTTCTTT.

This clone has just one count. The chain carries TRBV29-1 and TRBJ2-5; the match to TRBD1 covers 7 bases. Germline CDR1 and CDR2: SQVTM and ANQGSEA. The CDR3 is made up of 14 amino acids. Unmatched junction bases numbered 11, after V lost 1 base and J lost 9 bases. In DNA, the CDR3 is TGCAGCGTTGAAGGTAACAGGGGCCGAGGGGCCCAGTACTTC. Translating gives CSVEGNRGRGAQYF.

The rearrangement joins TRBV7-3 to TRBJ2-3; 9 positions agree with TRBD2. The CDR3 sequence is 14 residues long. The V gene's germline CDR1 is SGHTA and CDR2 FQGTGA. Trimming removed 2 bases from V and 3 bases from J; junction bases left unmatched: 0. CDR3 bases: TGTGCCAGCAGCTTAGCGGGAGGGACAGATACGCAGTATTTT. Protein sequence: CASSLAGGTDTQYF.

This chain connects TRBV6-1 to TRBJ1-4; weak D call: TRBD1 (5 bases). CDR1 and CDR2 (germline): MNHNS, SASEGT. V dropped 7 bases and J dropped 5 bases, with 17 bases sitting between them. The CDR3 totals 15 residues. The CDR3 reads CASTQPRQKNEKLFF. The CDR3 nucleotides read TGTGCCAGCACCCAACCCCGACAGAAGAATGAAAAACTGTTTTTT.

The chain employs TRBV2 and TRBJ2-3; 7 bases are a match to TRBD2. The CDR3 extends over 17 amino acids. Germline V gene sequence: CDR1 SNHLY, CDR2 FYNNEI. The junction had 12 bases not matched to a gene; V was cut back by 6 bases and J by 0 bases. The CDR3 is CASRPLGLQSSTDTQYF. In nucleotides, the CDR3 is TGTGCCAGCAGGCCCCTGGGACTACAGTCCAGCACAGATACGCAGTATTTT.

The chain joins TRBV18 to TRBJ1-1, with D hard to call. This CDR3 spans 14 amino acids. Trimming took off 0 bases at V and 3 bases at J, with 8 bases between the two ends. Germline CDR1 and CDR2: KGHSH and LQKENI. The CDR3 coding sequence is TGTGCCAGCTCACCACCCCGGGAGGACACTGAAGCTTTCTTT. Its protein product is CASSPPREDTEAFF.

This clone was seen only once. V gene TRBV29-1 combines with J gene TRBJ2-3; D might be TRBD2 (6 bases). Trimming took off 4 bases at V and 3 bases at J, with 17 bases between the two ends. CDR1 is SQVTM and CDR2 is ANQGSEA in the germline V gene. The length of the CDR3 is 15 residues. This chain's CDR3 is CSVAREITTTDTQYF. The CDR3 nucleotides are TGCAGCGTTGCGCGGGAAATTACTACAACAGATACGCAGTATTTT.

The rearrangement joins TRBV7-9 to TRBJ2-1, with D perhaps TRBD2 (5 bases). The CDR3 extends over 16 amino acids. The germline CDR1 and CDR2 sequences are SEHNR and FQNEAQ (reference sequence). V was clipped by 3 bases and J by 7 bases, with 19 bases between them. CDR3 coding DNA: TGTGCCAGCAGCTTTTCCGCCCGGCTAGCTGGGAATGAGCAGTTCTTC. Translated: CASSFSARLAGNEQFF.

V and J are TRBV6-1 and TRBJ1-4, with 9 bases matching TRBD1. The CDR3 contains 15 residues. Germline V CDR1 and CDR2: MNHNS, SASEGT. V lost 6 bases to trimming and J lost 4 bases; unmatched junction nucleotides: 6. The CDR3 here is CASRTGGLINEKLFF. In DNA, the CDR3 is TGTGCCAGCAGAACAGGGGGCTTAATTAATGAAAAACTGTTTTTT.

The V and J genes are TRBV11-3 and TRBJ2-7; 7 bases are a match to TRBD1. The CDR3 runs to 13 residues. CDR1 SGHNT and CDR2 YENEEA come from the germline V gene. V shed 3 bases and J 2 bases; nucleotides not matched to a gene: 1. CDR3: CASSFGTAYEQYF. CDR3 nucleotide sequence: TGTGCCAGCAGCTTCGGGACAGCCTACGAGCAGTACTTC.

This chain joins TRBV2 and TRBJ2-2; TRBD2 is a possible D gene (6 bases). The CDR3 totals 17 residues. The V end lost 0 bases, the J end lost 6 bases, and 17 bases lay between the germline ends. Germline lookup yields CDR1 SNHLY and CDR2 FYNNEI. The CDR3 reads CASSEALGGRGPGELFF. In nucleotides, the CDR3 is TGTGCCAGCAGTGAAGCGCTTGGGGGGAGAGGACCCGGGGAGCTGTTTTTT.